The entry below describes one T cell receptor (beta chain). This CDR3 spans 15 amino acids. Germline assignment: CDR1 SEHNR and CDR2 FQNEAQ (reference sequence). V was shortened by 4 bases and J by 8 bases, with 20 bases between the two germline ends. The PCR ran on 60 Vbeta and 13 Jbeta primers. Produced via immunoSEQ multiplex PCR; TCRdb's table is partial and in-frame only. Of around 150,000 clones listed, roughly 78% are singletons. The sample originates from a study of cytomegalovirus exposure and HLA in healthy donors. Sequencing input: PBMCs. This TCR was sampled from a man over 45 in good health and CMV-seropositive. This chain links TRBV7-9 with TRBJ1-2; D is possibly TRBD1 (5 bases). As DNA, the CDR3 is TGTGCCAGCAGCTCCCGGGGGTCCGTCGCTACCGGCTACACCTTC. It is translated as CASSSRGSVATGYTF.